These 13 T cell receptor beta chains originate from one sample sequenced in a study of tumor T cells in aggressive B-cell lymphoma. Assay used: immunoSEQ multiplex PCR; TCRdb lists only in-frame clones, some missing. The repertoire holds approximately 11,000 clones, with approximately 90% as singletons. Sequencing input: tumor tissue. These receptors were collected from an adult with diffuse large B cell lymphoma.

The gene calls are TRBV18 and TRBJ2-7; D may be TRBD2 (5 bases). CDR1 KGHSH and CDR2 LQKENI come from the germline V gene. This CDR3 has 13 residues. Trimming cost V 3 bases and J 4 bases, with 10 bases left between them. The CDR3 region has the DNA TGTGCCAGCTCACCGGGGTCGGGGTACGAGCAGTACTTC. Amino acid sequence: CASSPGSGYEQYF.

This sequence joins TRBV10-3 and TRBJ2-3; D gene unclear. The CDR3 contains 13 residues. CDR1 is ENHRY and CDR2 is SYGVKD in the germline V gene. V lost 0 bases to trimming and J lost 9 bases, with 10 bases between them. The CDR3 loop reads CAISESNYGTQYF. The DNA of the CDR3 is TGTGCCATCAGTGAGTCGAACTACGGGACGCAGTATTTT.

The V and J genes are TRBV11-2 and TRBJ2-1; possibly TRBD1 for D (6 bases). Germline V gives CDR1 SGHAT, CDR2 FQNNGV. Trimming removed 4 bases from V and 7 bases from J, with 20 bases in between. The length of the CDR3 is 16 residues. CDR3 nucleotide sequence: TGTGCCAGCAGCTCCCCCGCAGGGGCGGGTAAGAATGAGCAGTTCTTC. Protein sequence: CASSSPAGAGKNEQFF.

This clone showed up just once. The chain joins TRBV7-9 to TRBJ2-1; the match to TRBD1 covers 7 bases. CDR3 length: 14 residues. Per germline, CDR1 SEHNR and CDR2 FQNEAQ (reference sequence). Trimming cost V 5 bases and J 7 bases; bases outside gene matches: 8. This CDR3 reads CASSPGTAFNEQFF. The CDR3 DNA follows: TGTGCCAGCAGCCCGGGGACAGCTTTTAATGAGCAGTTCTTC.

This clone was seen a handful of times. This sequence joins TRBV5-1 and TRBJ1-1; D gene uncertain. Trimming cost V 3 bases and J 0 bases, with 12 bases left between them. Germline V gene data show CDR1 as SGHRS and CDR2 as YFSETQ. This CDR3 contains 15 residues. As DNA, the CDR3 is TGCGCCAGCAGCTGGGAGGCACCTTTGAACACTGAAGCTTTCTTT. Protein product: CASSWEAPLNTEAFF.

The chain uses TRBV28 and TRBJ1-1, with no clear D. Trimming took 6 bases from V and 6 from J, leaving 11 bases between them. CDR3 length: 12 residues. CDR1 is MDHEN, CDR2 SYDVKM, per germline. The CDR3 protein is CASSLWQAEAFF. Here the CDR3 DNA reads TGTGCCAGCAGCCTTTGGCAGGCTGAAGCTTTCTTT.

The gene calls are TRBV7-9 and TRBJ2-5; a possible D gene is TRBD2 (7 bases). Trimming shortened V by 4 bases and J by 4 bases, and 19 bases separated the two germline ends. The V gene's germline CDR1 is SEHNR and CDR2 FQNEAQ (reference sequence). The CDR3 has 16 residues. CDR3 nucleotides: TGTGCCAGCAGCTCCCCCCTGACGGGGGGCCGAGAGACCCAGTACTTC. Translated, it gives CASSSPLTGGRETQYF.

The chain has TRBV9 and TRBJ1-1; D not resolved. V gave up 4 bases and J gave up 6 bases, with 10 bases separating them. Germline V gene sequence: CDR1 SGDLS, CDR2 YYNGEE. The CDR3 spans 12 residues. This chain's CDR3 is CASSSQRPEAFF. The CDR3 DNA reads TGTGCCAGCAGCTCCCAGCGCCCTGAAGCTTTCTTT.

The J gene is TRBJ1-2, the V gene TRBV5-1, with D tentatively TRBD1 (5 bases). The CDR3 sequence is 15 residues long. From germline, CDR1 is SGHRS and CDR2 YFSETQ. The V and J ends lost 2 bases and 1 base respectively, with 12 bases between them. The CDR3 reads CASSLGEWGNYGYTF. CDR3 sequence (DNA): TGCGCCAGCAGCTTAGGGGAATGGGGTAACTATGGCTACACCTTC.

This chain uses TRBV5-6 with TRBJ1-3; possible D gene TRBD1, 5 bases. Germline V gene data show CDR1 as SGHDT and CDR2 as YYEEEE. The CDR3 has 17 amino acids. Trimming removed 4 bases at V and 2 bases at J, with 19 bases between. CDR3 DNA sequence: TGTGCCAGCAGCCAATGGTTTTTAAGGGGCCCTGGAAACACCATATATTTT. Protein product: CASSQWFLRGPGNTIYF.

The CDR3 is CASSLESGSKDEQFF. In DNA form, the CDR3 reads TGTGCCAGCAGCCTAGAGAGCGGGAGTAAGGATGAGCAGTTCTTC. This chain connects TRBV5-4 to TRBJ2-1; TRBD2 matches 8 bases. The CDR3 extends over 15 amino acids. With 4 bases clipped from V and 8 bases from J, the junction kept 11 bases outside the gene matches. CDR1 is SGHNT, CDR2 YYREEE, per germline (reference sequence). The complete variable domain, with remaining parts taken from reference TRBV5-4 and TRBJ2-1, reads ETGVTQSPTHLIKTRGQQVTLRCSSQSGHNTVSWYQQALGQGPQFIFQYYREEENGRGNFPPRFSGLQFPNYSSELNVNALELDDSALYLCASSLESGSKDEQFFGPGTRLTVL.

The CDR3 sequence is CASSSRSGGVTNNEQFF. For the CDR3, the DNA is TGTGCCAGCAGTTCCCGATCAGGGGGCGTTACAAACAATGAGCAGTTCTTC. The chain employs TRBV28 and TRBJ2-1, with 8 bases identical to TRBD1. Trimming took 4 bases from V and 5 from J; bases not matched to a gene: 13. Germline V gene lookup returns CDR1 MDHEN and CDR2 SYDVKM. The CDR3 runs to 17 residues.

V usage is TRBV4-3 and J usage is TRBJ1-6, with 8 bases that match TRBD1. The V and J ends lost 4 bases and 7 bases, in that order; junction bases with no gene match: 3. Germline V gives CDR1 LGHNA, CDR2 YSLEER. The CDR3 is made up of 14 amino acids. The CDR3 nucleotides are TGCGCCAGCAGCCCGGACAGGGTGAATTCACCCCTCCACTTT. This translates into CASSPDRVNSPLHF.